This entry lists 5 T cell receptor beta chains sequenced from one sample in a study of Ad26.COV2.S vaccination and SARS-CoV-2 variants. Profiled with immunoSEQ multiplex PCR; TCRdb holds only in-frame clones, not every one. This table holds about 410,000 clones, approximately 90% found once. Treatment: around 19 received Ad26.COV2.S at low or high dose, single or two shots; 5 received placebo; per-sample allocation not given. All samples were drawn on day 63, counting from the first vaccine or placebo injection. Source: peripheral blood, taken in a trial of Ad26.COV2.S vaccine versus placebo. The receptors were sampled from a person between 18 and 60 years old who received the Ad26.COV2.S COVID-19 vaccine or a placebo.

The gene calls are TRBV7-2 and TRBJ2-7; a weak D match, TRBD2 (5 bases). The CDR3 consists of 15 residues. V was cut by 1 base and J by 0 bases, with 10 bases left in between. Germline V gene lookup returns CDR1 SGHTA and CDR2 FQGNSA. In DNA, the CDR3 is TGTGCCAGCAGCTTAGGGACTTTAGCCTCCTACGAGCAGTACTTC. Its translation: CASSLGTLASYEQYF.

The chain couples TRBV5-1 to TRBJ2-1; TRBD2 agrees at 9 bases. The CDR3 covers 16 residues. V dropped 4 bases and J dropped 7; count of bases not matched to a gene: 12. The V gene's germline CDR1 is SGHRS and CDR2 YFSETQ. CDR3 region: CASSPISGRGRNEQFF. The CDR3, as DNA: TGCGCCAGCAGCCCCATTAGCGGGAGAGGGAGGAATGAGCAGTTCTTC.

The chain's CDR3 is CASRYRARRDEQYF. In nucleotides, the CDR3 is TGTGCCAGCCGCTACCGGGCCCGAAGGGACGAGCAGTACTTC. J is TRBJ2-7 and V is TRBV6-5; D unresolved. Germline values: CDR1 MNHEY, CDR2 SVGAGI. V was trimmed by 8 bases and J by 5 bases, leaving 19 bases between them. This CDR3 contains 14 residues.

The CDR3 sequence is CATSDANTEAFF. The CDR3 DNA sequence: TGTGCCACCAGTGACGCGAACACTGAAGCTTTCTTT. The rearrangement links TRBV24-1 to TRBJ1-1; D unresolved. CDR1 and CDR2 from the germline V gene are KGHDR and SFDVKD. Trimming took 4 bases from V and 1 from J, leaving 3 bases between them. This CDR3 region has 12 residues.

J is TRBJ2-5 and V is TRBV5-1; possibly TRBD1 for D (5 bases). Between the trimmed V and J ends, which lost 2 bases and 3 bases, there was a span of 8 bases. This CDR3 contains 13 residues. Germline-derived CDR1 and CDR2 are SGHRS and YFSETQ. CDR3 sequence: CASSFGAEETQYF. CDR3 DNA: TGCGCCAGCAGCTTTGGGGCAGAAGAGACCCAGTACTTC.